This T cell receptor beta chain was recovered during a study of TIL therapy for anti-PD-1-resistant metastatic lung cancer. The libraries were made with immunoSEQ v3. Using immunoSEQ multiplex PCR, the repertoire was profiled, and TCRdb retains in-frame clones only, with some absent. The data show just over 20,000 clones, with about four fifths seen just once and 7% to 8% held by the top ten. This clone was seen a few times. Time point here: pre-treatment sample, taken before nivolumab and TIL therapy. Per germline, CDR1 ENHRY and CDR2 SYGVKD. Trimming took 6 bases from V and 0 from J, leaving 6 bases between them. The CDR3 is made up of 13 amino acids.

The receptor comes from a person aged 25-85 years with non-small cell lung cancer. The V call is TRBV10-3, the J call TRBJ1-3; D is unclear. The source was blood, collected at baseline. The CDR3 protein is CAIREASGNTIYF. The CDR3 region has the DNA TGTGCCATCAGGGAAGCCTCTGGAAACACCATATATTTT.